These 31 T cell receptor beta chains originate from one sample sequenced in a study of T cell repertoires and leukemia-associated antigens. For these receptors, no antigen is known. TCRdb re-called the 5' RACE reads with MiXCR, one entry per CDR3 protein. The repertoire includes over 8,500 distinct CDR3 sequences, about 43% of them detected once, and over 50% sits in the top ten. The sequenced material came from CD3+ T cells sorted from blood and cultured. The receptors here all came from a female donor in good health.

The chain couples TRBV12-3 or TRBV12-4 to TRBJ2-3; no clear D. The CDR3 runs to 15 residues. Trimming took off 6 bases at V and 1 base at J, with 14 bases between the two ends. The CDR3 DNA reads as TGTGCCAGCAGCGCCCGACGGACGGGCACAGATACGCAGTATTTT. Amino acid sequence: CASSARRTGTDTQYF.

Turning to this clonotype: A single base separates this from a much larger clone, so it may be a read error. The chain links TRBV7-3 to TRBJ2-1; TRBD2 is a possible D gene (6 bases). Looked up from germline, CDR1 is SGHTA and CDR2 is FQGTGA. CDR3 size: 12 residues. Deletions cut 4 bases from V and 9 bases from J, with 10 bases between. CDR3 in amino acids: CASSSGLSEQFF. The CDR3 nucleotides read TGTGCCAGCAGCTCGGGACTTAGTGAGCAGTTCTTC.

V gene TRBV7-2 combines with J gene TRBJ2-7; D perhaps matches TRBD2 (6 bases). CDR3 length: 14 residues. Germline assignment: CDR1 SGHTA and CDR2 FQGNSA. V shed 5 bases and J shed 11 bases, with 22 bases lying between them. This CDR3 reads CASSRGTGTGRKYF. The CDR3, as DNA: TGTGCCAGCAGCCGTGGGACGGGGACTGGGAGAAAGTACTTC.

J is TRBJ2-5 and V is TRBV5-1, with unresolved D. V was pared by 4 bases and J by 7 bases, with 14 bases between. CDR1 is SGHRS, CDR2 YFSETQ, per germline. The CDR3 is 13 amino acids. CDR3 amino acids: CASSPSEVGTQYF. In nucleotides, the CDR3 is TGCGCCAGCAGCCCCAGCGAGGTCGGGACCCAGTACTTC.

With respect to this clonotype: A read error may account for a junction end that differs from germline. The chain is built from TRBV7-6 and TRBJ2-3, with TRBD2 matching over 13 bases. The CDR3 runs 16 residues. From germline, CDR1 is SGHVS and CDR2 FNYEAQ. The CDR3 region is CASSSRTSGSTDMQYF. The CDR3 DNA reads as TGTGCCAGCAGTTCCCGGACTAGCGGGAGTACAGATATGCAGTATTTT.

This clonotype has just a few counts. The chain links TRBV5-1 to TRBJ2-7, with 7 nucleotides matching TRBD2. Per germline, CDR1 SGHRS and CDR2 YFSETQ. The junction had 12 bases not matched to a gene; V was cut back by 6 bases and J by 0 bases. CDR3 size: 16 residues. CDR3 residues: CASNDNSGSGSYEQYF. CDR3 sequence (DNA): TGCGCCAGCAACGATAATAGCGGGTCCGGCTCCTACGAGCAGTACTTC. Complete variable domain (other parts from reference TRBV5-1 and TRBJ2-7): KAGVTQTPRYLIKTRGQQVTLSCSPISGHRSVSWYQQTPGQGLQFLFEYFSETQRNKGNFPGRFSGRQFSNSRSEMNVSTLELGDSALYLCASNDNSGSGSYEQYFGPGTRLTVT.

This clonotype is termed medium-sized. The chain combines TRBV6-4 with TRBJ2-6; D gene ambiguous. CDR1 is MRHNA and CDR2 is SNTAGT in the germline V gene. The V and J ends lost 0 bases and 0 bases respectively, with 3 bases between them. The CDR3 loop spans 15 amino acids. CDR3 nucleotides: TGTGCCAGCAGTGACTCGATCTCTGGGGCCAACGTCCTGACTTTC. Translated, it gives CASSDSISGANVLTF.

The chain couples TRBV5-1 to TRBJ2-1, with D possibly being TRBD2 (6 bases). Germline-derived CDR1 and CDR2 are SGHRS and YFSETQ. This CDR3 is 15 amino acids long. The V end lost 0 bases, the J end lost 3 bases, and 10 bases lay between the germline ends. CDR3 nucleotide sequence: TGCGCCAGCAGCTTGGAGGGGACTGACTACAATGAGCAGTTCTTC. Translated, it gives CASSLEGTDYNEQFF.

Within the sample, this clonotype is medium-sized. The gene calls are TRBV29-1 and TRBJ2-1; D possibly corresponds to TRBD2 (5 bases). This CDR3 region has 11 residues. V was cut by 5 bases and J by 13 bases, with 15 bases left in between. Per germline, CDR1 SQVTM and CDR2 ANQGSEA. CDR3 nucleotide sequence: TGCAGCGTTCTTACGAGGGAGATACAGTTCTTC. Amino acid sequence: CSVLTREIQFF.

As regards this clonotype: One end of the junction does not line up with germline, which may come from a read error. V and J are TRBV3-1 and TRBJ2-1; D is undetermined. Germline CDR1 and CDR2: LGHDT and YNNKEL (reference sequence). The CDR3 covers 15 residues. The CDR3 region is CASSQERRTYNEQFF. The CDR3 DNA reads as TGCGCCAGCAGCCAAGAAAGAAGAACCTACAATGAGCAGTTCTTC.

In this sample, this clonotype turned up many times. This chain links TRBV29-1 with TRBJ2-3; 13 nucleotides line up with TRBD2. Germline loops: CDR1 SQVTM, CDR2 ANQGSEA. The CDR3 has 18 amino acids. Trimming at V came to 6 bases and at J to 7 bases, leaving 19 bases not matched to a gene. The CDR3 DNA reads TGCAGCGTGGTACTAGCGGGAGGGTTCCAATGGAGCTCCAATACGCAGTATTTT. As protein: CSVVLAGGFQWSSNTQYF.

This clonotype was recorded once. One junction end does not reproduce the germline sequence, and a read error may be involved. This chain connects TRBV24-1 to TRBJ2-1; 8 nucleotides agree with TRBD2. Germline values: CDR1 KGHDR, CDR2 SFDVKD. The CDR3 covers 19 residues. The CDR3 region is CATNDPGLTGGPRNNEQFF. The CDR3 coding sequence is TGTGCCACCAATGATCCTGGACTAACGGGAGGGCCAAGGAACAATGAGCAGTTCTTC.

The chain recombines TRBV29-1 with TRBJ2-1; D is undetermined. V was shortened by 2 bases and J by 12 bases, with 17 bases between the two germline ends. This CDR3 is built from 13 residues. The germline gives CDR1 SQVTM, CDR2 ANQGSEA. CDR3 protein: CSVEKDGTDTQFF. The CDR3 nucleotides are TGCAGCGTTGAAAAGGACGGCACAGATACGCAGTTCTTC.

This chain joins TRBV7-2 and TRBJ1-6; D is uncertain. Germline V CDR1 and CDR2: SGHTA, FQGNSA. This CDR3 region has 15 residues. Deletions cut 2 bases from V and 7 bases from J, with 12 bases between. The CDR3 reads CASSLHRVENSPLHF. For the CDR3, the DNA is TGTGCCAGCAGCTTACATCGCGTGGAGAATTCACCCCTCCACTTT.

This clonotype appeared a few times. The V call is TRBV5-1, the J call TRBJ2-7; 12 bases are shared with TRBD1. The germline V gene has CDR1 SGHRS and CDR2 YFSETQ. The CDR3 is made up of 14 amino acids. V lost 6 bases and J lost 5; bases outside the gene matches: 6. The CDR3 is CASTGTGGFNEQYF. CDR3 nucleotides: TGCGCCAGCACAGGGACAGGGGGCTTCAACGAGCAGTACTTC.

The chain links TRBV5-1 to TRBJ2-3, with a weak D call TRBD1 (6 bases). Trimming removed 5 bases from V and 0 bases from J, with 13 bases in between. Germline V gene lookup returns CDR1 SGHRS and CDR2 YFSETQ. The CDR3 runs to 15 residues. The DNA of the CDR3 is TGCGCCAGCAGTTTTGAAACAGGGAGCACAGATACGCAGTATTTT. Protein sequence: CASSFETGSTDTQYF. Drawing the rest from reference TRBV5-1 and TRBJ2-3, the complete variable domain is KAGVTQTPRYLIKTRGQQVTLSCSPISGHRSVSWYQQTPGQGLQFLFEYFSETQRNKGNFPGRFSGRQFSNSRSEMNVSTLELGDSALYLCASSFETGSTDTQYFGPGTRLTVL.

This clonotype is judged medium-sized. The chain combines TRBV5-1 with TRBJ2-7; 7 bases align to TRBD2. V was clipped by 2 bases and J by 4 bases; unmatched bases: 9. The CDR3 is made up of 15 amino acids. The germline gives CDR1 SGHRS, CDR2 YFSETQ. This chain's CDR3 is CASSFFTGGAYEQYF. CDR3 sequence (DNA): TGCGCCAGCAGCTTTTTTACGGGAGGAGCATACGAGCAGTACTTC.

This clonotype was detected many times. This chain uses TRBV7-9 with TRBJ2-1; D possibly corresponds to TRBD1 (5 bases). Germline CDR1 and CDR2: SEHNR and FQNEAQ (reference sequence). The CDR3 totals 13 residues. V dropped 0 bases and J dropped 8 bases, with 8 bases sitting between them. CDR3 residues: CASSLAGVYEQFF. CDR3 in DNA: TGTGCCAGCAGCTTAGCAGGGGTCTATGAGCAGTTCTTC.

V is TRBV5-8 and J is TRBJ1-5; 9 nucleotides line up with TRBD1. The ends lost 0 bases at V and 4 bases at J; junction bases unmatched: 5. Germline CDR1 and CDR2: SGHTS and YDEGEE. The CDR3 runs to 16 residues. CDR3 in DNA: TGTGCCAGCAGCTTGGATTTTGGGACAGGGAATCAGCCCCAGCATTTT. This encodes CASSLDFGTGNQPQHF.

This clonotype has just one count. This chain joins TRBV29-1 and TRBJ1-1, with D unclear. Germline V lookup: CDR1 SQVTM, CDR2 ANQGSEA. Deletions cut 0 bases from V and 1 base from J, with 12 bases between. The CDR3 has 15 amino acids. CDR3 region: CSVEDHARSNTEAFF. The CDR3 bases are TGCAGCGTTGAAGATCACGCCAGATCGAACACTGAAGCTTTCTTT.

By its share, this clonotype is medium-sized. The J gene is TRBJ1-1, the V gene TRBV4-3; 10 bases agree with TRBD1. V dropped 5 bases and J dropped 5; count of bases not matched to a gene: 5. This CDR3 is 14 amino acids long. Germline V gene sequence: CDR1 LGHNA, CDR2 YSLEER. The CDR3 nucleotides read TGCGCCAGCAGCACCGGGACAGGGGAGACTGAAGCTTTCTTT. It yields the protein CASSTGTGETEAFF.

This rearrangement joins TRBV20-1 to TRBJ2-2; 8 positions match TRBD1. The junction had 6 bases not matched to a gene; V was cut back by 6 bases and J by 9 bases. Germline V CDR1 and CDR2: DFQATT, SNEGSKA (reference sequence). The CDR3 is 12 residues long. The CDR3 sequence is CSARQGTRELFF. CDR3 DNA: TGCAGTGCCCGACAGGGGACCAGGGAGCTGTTTTTT.

This clonotype appeared once. This chain connects TRBV21-1 to TRBJ2-7; TRBD1 is the table's D call, not checked against the DNA. TRBV21-1 is tagged as a pseudogene. The CDR3 runs 16 residues. The CDR3 nucleotides are TGTGCCAGCAGCACTTCAGCCGGGACTGGGATCCGAGAGCAGTACTTC. Its translation: CASSTSAGTGIREQYF.

This clonotype was recorded many times. The chain combines TRBV9 with TRBJ2-3; weak D call: TRBD2 (6 bases). The CDR3 has 16 residues. Germline values: CDR1 SGDLS, CDR2 YYNGEE. The V and J ends lost 4 bases and 3 bases respectively, with 18 bases between them. This CDR3 is CASSLAGLRGTDTQYF. CDR3 in DNA: TGTGCCAGCAGCCTTGCGGGGCTCCGAGGGACAGATACGCAGTATTTT.

This clonotype was found many times. The genes are TRBV3-1 and TRBJ2-5; D possibly corresponds to TRBD2 (5 bases). This CDR3 is built from 13 residues. Trimming cost V 4 bases and J 3 bases, with 9 bases left between them. CDR1 is LGHDT, CDR2 YNNKEL, per germline (reference sequence). DNA for the CDR3: TGTGCCAGCAGCCGAGGACTTGAAGAGACCCAGTACTTC. It codes for CASSRGLEETQYF.

This clonotype rates as medium-sized. The chain couples TRBV9 to TRBJ1-6; no definite D call. CDR3 length: 12 residues. Trimming left V 3 bases short and J 7 bases short, with 5 bases between. The germline V gene has CDR1 SGDLS and CDR2 YYNGEE. The CDR3, as DNA: TGTGCCAGCAGCGGCTCCAATTCACCCCTCCACTTT. This codes for CASSGSNSPLHF. Full variable domain (rest looked up from reference TRBV9 and TRBJ1-6): DSGVTQTPKHLITATGQRVTLRCSPRSGDLSVYWYQQSLDQGLQFLIQYYNGEERAKGNILERFSAQQFPDLHSELNLSSLELGDSALYFCASSGSNSPLHFGNGTRLTVT.

About this clonotype: The conserved closing phenylalanine or tryptophan is absent in this CDR3, likely reflecting a read error. The CDR3 is CASSLYFNTEAFS. The CDR3 region has the DNA TGTGCCAGCAGCTTATACTTCAACACTGAAGCTTTCTCC. The chain recombines TRBV7-3 with TRBJ1-1; D gene ambiguous. The germline V and J ends were trimmed by 2 bases and 2 bases, with 6 bases remaining between them. Germline CDR1 reads SGHTA; CDR2 reads FQGTGA. This CDR3 is built from 13 residues.

As to this clonotype: Relative to the germline gene, one junction end is altered; a read error may explain this. The rearrangement uses TRBV6-5 and TRBJ2-1, with 10 bases that match TRBD1. The germline CDR1 and CDR2 sequences are MNHEY and SVGAGI. CDR3 length: 15 residues. The CDR3 sequence: CASSPGTGDYNEQSF. CDR3 in DNA: TGTGCCAGCAGTCCCGGGACAGGGGACTACAATGAGCAGTCCTTC.

The chain is built from TRBV21-1 and TRBJ2-5; TRBD1, the table's D call, was not compared with the DNA. TRBV21-1 is annotated as a pseudogene. The CDR3 has 14 amino acids. For the CDR3, the DNA is TGTGCCTGCAGCCACCGGGACAGGGAAGAGACCCAGTACTTC. Translated: CACSHRDREETQYF.

The V call is TRBV9, the J call TRBJ1-5; TRBD1 is a possible D gene (5 bases). Trimming left V 5 bases short and J 1 base short, with 10 bases between. The CDR3 sequence is 14 residues long. The germline V gene encodes CDR1 SGDLS and CDR2 YYNGEE. This CDR3 is CASSGTGSNQPQHF. The DNA for the CDR3 is TGTGCCAGCAGTGGGACTGGGAGCAATCAGCCCCAGCATTTT.

V and J are TRBV6-5 and TRBJ2-7; 8 positions agree with TRBD1. The V gene's germline CDR1 is MNHEY and CDR2 SVGAGI. V was clipped by 6 bases and J by 5 bases; unmatched bases: 9. The CDR3 runs 14 residues. This chain's CDR3 is CASRTGAGLDEQYF. For the CDR3, the DNA is TGTGCCAGCAGGACAGGGGCCGGGTTAGACGAGCAGTACTTC.